This T cell receptor beta chain was captured in a study of cytomegalovirus exposure and HLA in healthy donors. The germline V gene encodes CDR1 ENHRY and CDR2 SYGVKD. This CDR3 spans 15 amino acids. The germline V and J ends were trimmed by 6 bases and 0 bases, with 11 bases remaining between them. The PCR used 60 Vbeta and 13 Jbeta primers. Method: immunoSEQ multiplex PCR; TCRdb's copy keeps in-frame clones and lacks some. The data hold about 190,000 clones, with about 84% observed a single time. Sequenced: PBMCs. The TCR originated in a woman in her 30s in good health and CMV-seropositive. The chain couples TRBV10-3 to TRBJ2-2; D is possibly TRBD1 (6 bases). CDR3 coding DNA: TGTGCCATCAGGCCGGGACAAGCGAACACCGGGGAGCTGTTTTTT. Residues: CAIRPGQANTGELFF.